The clone carrying this T cell receptor (beta chain) has a handful of counts. What it binds is not known. These data belong to a study of cytotoxic CD8 clonotypes in ibrutinib-treated CLL. Study-level background: Among the patients, around ten presented as relapsed/refractory and over 14 as treatment-naive; about 17 showed unmutated IGHV.

Whole-study results and caveats: Public clonotypes, rarely seen, contracted or held steady on treatment. Baseline-level clonality went beyond age-matched healthy donors and moved in step with circulating CD8+ T-cell counts.

The authors obtained approximately 2 micrograms of genomic DNA from cryopreserved PBMCs for TCR beta libraries. TCRdb keeps only in-frame clones here, not all; method: immunoSEQ multiplex PCR. This table holds 68,000 or so clones, roughly 72% found once. The origin of this receptor is a human donor with chronic lymphocytic leukemia. Sequenced material: PBMCs, taken after 12 months of ibrutinib treatment.

CDR3: CASSQDPTTSNEKLFF. DNA for the CDR3: TGCGCCAGCAGCCAAGACCCGACAACCTCTAATGAAAAACTGTTTTTT. The chain joins TRBV4-1 to TRBJ1-4, with D unclear. The V gene's germline CDR1 is MGHRA and CDR2 YSYEKL. This CDR3 comprises 16 residues. Trimming shortened V by 0 bases and J by 3 bases, and 11 bases separated the two germline ends.